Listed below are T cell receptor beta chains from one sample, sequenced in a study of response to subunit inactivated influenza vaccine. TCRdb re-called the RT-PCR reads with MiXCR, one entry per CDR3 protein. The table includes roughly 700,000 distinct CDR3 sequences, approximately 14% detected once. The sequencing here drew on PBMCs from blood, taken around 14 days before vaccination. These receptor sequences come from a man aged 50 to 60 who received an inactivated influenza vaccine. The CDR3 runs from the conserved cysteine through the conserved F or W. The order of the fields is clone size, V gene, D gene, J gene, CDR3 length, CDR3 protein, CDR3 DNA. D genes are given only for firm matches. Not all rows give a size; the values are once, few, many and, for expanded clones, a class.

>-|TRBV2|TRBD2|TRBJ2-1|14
CASSEFRAGNEQFF
TGTGCCAGCAGTGAATTCCGAGCGGGGAATGAGCAGTTCTTC
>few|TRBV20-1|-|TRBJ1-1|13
CSARDPENTEAFF
TGCAGTGCTAGAGACCCCGAGAACACTGAAGCTTTCTTT
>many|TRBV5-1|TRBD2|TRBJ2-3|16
CASSVLSGRITDTQYF
TGCGCCAGCAGCGTCCTTAGCGGGAGGATTACAGATACGCAGTATTTT
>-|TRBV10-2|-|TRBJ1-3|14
CASTLGTAGNTIYF
TGCGCCAGCACCCTAGGGACGGCTGGAAACACCATATATTTT
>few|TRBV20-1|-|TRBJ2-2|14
CTPGIRADTGELFF
TGCACCCCAGGGATCCGAGCGGACACCGGGGAGCTGTTTTTT
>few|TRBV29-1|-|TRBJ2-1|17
CSVEDLQPGRSYNEQFF
TGCAGCGTTGAAGACCTCCAGCCGGGGAGGTCCTACAATGAGCAGTTCTTC
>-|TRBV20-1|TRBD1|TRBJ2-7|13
CSVGAGGTYEQYF
TGCAGTGTAGGGGCAGGGGGCACCTACGAGCAGTACTTC
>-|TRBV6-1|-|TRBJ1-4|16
CASVRTLGGLNEKLFF
TGTGCCAGCGTCCGAACATTAGGTGGGCTCAATGAAAAACTGTTTTTT
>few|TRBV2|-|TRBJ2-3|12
CASNPDTDTQYF
TGTGCCAGCAACCCCGATACAGATACGCAGTATTTT
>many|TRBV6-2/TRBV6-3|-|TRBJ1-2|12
CASSRQGSGYTF
TGTGCCAGCAGCCGGCAGGGGAGCGGCTACACCTTC
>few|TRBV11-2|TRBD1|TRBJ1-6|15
CASSLGQGVYSPLHF
TGTGCCAGCAGCCTCGGACAGGGGGTATATTCACCCCTCCACTTT
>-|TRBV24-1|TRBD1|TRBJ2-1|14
CATSEDRVGIEQFF
TGTGCCACCAGTGAAGACAGGGTCGGAATTGAGCAGTTCTTC
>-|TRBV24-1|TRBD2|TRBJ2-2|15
CATSDLGLGGGELFF
TGTGCCACCAGTGATTTGGGACTAGGAGGCGGGGAGCTGTTTTTT
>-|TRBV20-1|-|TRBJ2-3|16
CSARARERIRTDTQYF
TGCAGTGCTAGGGCTCGGGAACGGATACGCACAGATACGCAGTATTTT
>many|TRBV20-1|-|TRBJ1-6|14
CSATLRGFNSPLHF
TGCAGTGCTACCCTCAGGGGTTTTAATTCACCCCTCCACTTT
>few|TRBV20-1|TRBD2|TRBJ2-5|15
CSALRASGRAGTQYF
TGCAGTGCTCTAAGGGCGAGCGGGAGGGCCGGGACCCAGTACTTC
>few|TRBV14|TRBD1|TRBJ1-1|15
CASSLAGGGKTEAFF
TGTGCCAGCAGCCTGGCAGGGGGGGGAAAAACTGAAGCTTTCTTT
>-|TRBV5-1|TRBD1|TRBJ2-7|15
CASSLDPLQGSSTYF
TGCGCCAGCAGCTTGGACCCCTTACAGGGGTCCAGCACCTACTTC
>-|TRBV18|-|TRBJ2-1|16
CASSPRSAGYHNEQFF
TGTGCCAGCTCACCACGGTCGGCCGGGTACCACAATGAGCAGTTCTTC
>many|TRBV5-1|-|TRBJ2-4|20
CASSLRITSGKGSAKNIQYF
TGCGCCAGCAGCTTGCGTATTACGTCCGGGAAGGGATCAGCCAAAAACATTCAGTACTTC
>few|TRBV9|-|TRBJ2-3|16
CASSVVGSVTADTQYF
TGTGCCAGCAGCGTAGTCGGGAGTGTAACAGCAGATACGCAGTATTTT
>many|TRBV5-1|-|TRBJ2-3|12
CASSGDTDTQYF
TGTGCCAGCAGTGGCGACACAGATACGCAGTATTTT
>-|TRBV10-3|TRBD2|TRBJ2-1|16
CAISDSGAGAHNEQFF
TGTGCCATCAGTGACTCCGGAGCGGGAGCACACAATGAGCAGTTCTTC
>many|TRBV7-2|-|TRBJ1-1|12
CASRGDKGGTFF
TGTGCCAGCAGGGGTGACAAGGGCGGAACTTTCTTT
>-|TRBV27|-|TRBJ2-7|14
CASSPWTSTYEQYF
TGTGCCAGCAGTCCTTGGACAAGTACCTACGAGCAGTACTTC
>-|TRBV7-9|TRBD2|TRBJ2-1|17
CASSFSSGRATGHEQFF
TGTGCCAGCAGCTTTTCTAGCGGGAGGGCGACAGGTCATGAGCAGTTCTTC
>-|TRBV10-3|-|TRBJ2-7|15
CAISESTGGFYEQYF
TGTGCCATCAGTGAGTCTACAGGTGGGTTCTACGAGCAGTACTTC
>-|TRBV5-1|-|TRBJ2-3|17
CASSFSPGLVPLDTQYF
TGCGCCAGCAGCTTTTCCCCGGGACTCGTCCCCCTAGATACGCAGTATTTT
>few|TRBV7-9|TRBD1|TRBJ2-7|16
CASSDRSGTGSYEQYF
TGTGCCAGCAGCGACAGATCCGGGACAGGGTCCTACGAGCAGTACTTC
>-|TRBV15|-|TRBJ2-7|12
CATSRTGAEQYF
TGTGCCACCAGCAGGACGGGGGCCGAGCAGTACTTC
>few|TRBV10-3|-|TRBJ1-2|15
CAISDTARGTDGYTF
TGTGCCATCAGTGATACAGCACGGGGAACCGACGGCTACACCTTC
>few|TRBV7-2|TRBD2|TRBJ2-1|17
CASSLADLAGGYNEQFF
TGTGCCAGCAGCTTAGCGGATCTAGCGGGAGGCTACAATGAGCAGTTCTTC
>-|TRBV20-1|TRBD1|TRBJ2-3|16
CSARMDRALFADTQYF
TGCAGTGCTAGGATGGACAGGGCTCTTTTTGCAGATACGCAGTATTTT
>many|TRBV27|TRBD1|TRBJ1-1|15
CASSPLTGRRTEAFF
TGTGCCAGCAGTCCCCTGACAGGGAGGAGGACTGAAGCTTTCTTT
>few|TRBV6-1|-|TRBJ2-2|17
CASSISIPQGGTGELFF
TGTGCCAGCTCCATATCCATCCCGCAGGGTGGGACCGGGGAGCTGTTTTTT
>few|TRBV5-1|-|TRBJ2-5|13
CASSSGTSETQYF
TGCGCCAGCAGCTCCGGGACGTCGGAGACCCAGTACTTC
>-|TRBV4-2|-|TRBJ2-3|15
CASSQDELRTDTLYF
TGTGCCAGCAGCCAAGATGAGCTACGCACAGATACGCTGTATTTT
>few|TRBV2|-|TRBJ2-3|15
CASIQTGTSTDTQYF
TGTGCCAGCATCCAGACAGGTACAAGCACAGATACGCAGTATTTT
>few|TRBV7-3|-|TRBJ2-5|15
CASSLFGRSEETQYF
TGTGCCAGCAGCTTATTCGGGCGTTCAGAAGAGACCCAGTACTTC
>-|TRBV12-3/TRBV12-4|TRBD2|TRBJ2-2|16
CASSLYGGGRSGELFF
TGTGCCAGCAGTTTATACGGTGGCGGGAGAAGCGGGGAGCTGTTTTTT
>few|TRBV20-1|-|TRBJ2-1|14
CSARGSNSYNEQFF
TGCAGTGCTAGGGGCTCCAACTCCTACAATGAGCAGTTCTTC
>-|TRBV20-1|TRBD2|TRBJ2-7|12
CSANLAADEQYF
TGCAGTGCTAACCTAGCGGCGGACGAGCAGTACTTC